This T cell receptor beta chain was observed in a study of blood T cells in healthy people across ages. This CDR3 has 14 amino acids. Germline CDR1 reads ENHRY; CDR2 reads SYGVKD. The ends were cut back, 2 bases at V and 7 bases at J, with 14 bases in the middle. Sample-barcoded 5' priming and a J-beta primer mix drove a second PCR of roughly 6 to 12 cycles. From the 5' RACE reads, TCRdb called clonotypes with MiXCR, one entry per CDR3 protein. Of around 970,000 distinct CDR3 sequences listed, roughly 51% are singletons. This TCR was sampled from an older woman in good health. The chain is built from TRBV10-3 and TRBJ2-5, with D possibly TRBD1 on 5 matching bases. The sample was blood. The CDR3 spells CAISEAGPVGTQYF. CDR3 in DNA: TGTGCCATCAGTGAGGCAGGGCCTGTGGGGACCCAGTACTTC.